The 26 T cell receptor beta chains in this list originate from one sample, sequenced in a study of blood T cell repertoires in COVID-19. The data were produced by immunoSEQ multiplex PCR, yet TCRdb's version contains in-frame clones alone and is incomplete. Here the sample spans some 100,000 clones, 80% to 95% being singletons. The specimen sequenced was peripheral blood. The receptors were sampled from a man aged 65 to 79 with acute or convalescent COVID-19.

V usage is TRBV2 and J usage is TRBJ2-1, with TRBD2 matching over 12 bases. Germline V gives CDR1 SNHLY, CDR2 FYNNEI. The CDR3 contains 14 residues. Germline trimming cut 7 bases from V and 6 bases from J; bases unmatched to any gene: 4. CDR3 protein: CASIGLAGRNEQFF. CDR3 in DNA: TGTGCCAGCATTGGACTAGCGGGGCGCAATGAGCAGTTCTTC.

This clone was picked up one time. This rearrangement joins TRBV10-3 to TRBJ1-2; weak D call: TRBD1 (5 bases). The germline V gene has CDR1 ENHRY and CDR2 SYGVKD. The germline V and J ends were trimmed by 10 bases and 4 bases, with 16 bases remaining between them. The CDR3 has 13 amino acids. DNA for the CDR3: TGTGCCAGCGGCGGGGCGCGGAGCTATGGCTACACCTTC. It codes for CASGGARSYGYTF.

The chain joins TRBV27 to TRBJ1-4; TRBD1 matches at 10 bases. Per the germline V gene, CDR1 is MNHEY and CDR2 is SMNVEV (reference sequence). Trimming took 7 bases from V and 8 from J; bases not matched to a gene: 4. The CDR3 is made up of 13 amino acids. Written as DNA, the CDR3 is TGTGCCAGCACGGGACAGGGGAGGGAAAAACTGTTTTTT. Translation: CASTGQGREKLFF.

The chain employs TRBV28 and TRBJ2-7, with D perhaps TRBD2 (5 bases). The length of the CDR3 is 12 residues. Germline CDR1 and CDR2: MDHEN and SYDVKM. V lost 6 bases and J lost 7, with 13 bases in between. CDR3 loop: CASRRTPGEQYF. CDR3 nucleotides: TGTGCCAGCAGGCGAACTCCGGGGGAGCAGTACTTC.

This sequence joins TRBV6-5 and TRBJ2-1; D is ambiguous. Germline V gene lookup returns CDR1 MNHEY and CDR2 SVGAGI. This CDR3 comprises 12 residues. V lost 7 bases and J lost 1, with 5 bases in between. Here the CDR3 reads CASTGSYNEQFF. CDR3 bases: TGTGCCAGCACCGGTTCCTACAATGAGCAGTTCTTC.

The chain combines TRBV19 with TRBJ1-2; D unresolved. CDR3 size: 13 residues. V dropped 0 bases and J dropped 5 bases, with 7 bases sitting between them. From germline, CDR1 is LNHDA and CDR2 SQIVND (reference sequence). CDR3 sequence: CASSIDPGYGYTF. The CDR3 DNA follows: TGTGCCAGTAGTATAGACCCGGGATATGGCTACACCTTC.

The chain has TRBV7-9 and TRBJ1-2; D unresolved. V was shortened by 1 base and J by 2 bases, with 5 bases between the two germline ends. Germline-derived CDR1 and CDR2 are SEHNR and FQNEAQ (reference sequence). The CDR3 totals 13 residues. The CDR3: CASSLERNYGYTF. The CDR3 DNA reads as TGTGCCAGCAGCTTAGAACGGAACTATGGCTACACCTTC. Filled out from reference TRBV7-9 and TRBJ1-2, the complete variable domain reads DTGVSQNPRHKITKRGQNVTFRCDPISEHNRLYWYRQTLGQGPEFLTYFQNEAQLEKSRLLSDRFSAERPKGSFSTLEIQRTEQGDSAMYLCASSLERNYGYTFGSGTRLTVV.

The V and J genes are TRBV3-1 (or the pseudogene TRBV3-2) and TRBJ1-2, with a weak D call TRBD1 (5 bases). Per germline, CDR1 LGHDT and CDR2 YNNKEL (reference sequence). This CDR3 has 13 amino acids. The V end was cut by 1 base, the J end by 8 bases, with 11 bases between. Written as DNA, the CDR3 is TGTGCCAGCAGCCAAGTGGGAGGGGTCGGCTACACCTTC. Its translation is CASSQVGGVGYTF.

The chain uses TRBV28 and TRBJ1-3; 8 bases align to TRBD1. The V segment lost 7 bases and the J segment 0 bases; nucleotides outside the gene matches: 8. Germline loops: CDR1 MDHEN, CDR2 SYDVKM. The CDR3 runs 16 residues. CDR3: CASKMTGAYSGNTIYF. CDR3 sequence (DNA): TGTGCCAGCAAAATGACAGGGGCCTACTCTGGAAACACCATATATTTT.

The chain couples TRBV19 to TRBJ2-7, with a tentative D call TRBD2 (5 bases). The CDR3 has 14 amino acids. Germline lookup yields CDR1 LNHDA and CDR2 SQIVND (reference sequence). V was cut by 0 bases and J by 6 bases, with 12 bases left in between. The CDR3 DNA follows: TGTGCCAGTAGTATAGATTGGAGGCCGCGCGAGCAGTACTTC. Protein: CASSIDWRPREQYF.

The V call is TRBV2, the J call TRBJ1-2; unclear D gene. This CDR3 region has 13 residues. Trimming removed 6 bases from V and 2 bases from J, with 10 bases in between. Germline CDR1 and CDR2: SNHLY and FYNNEI. The CDR3 coding sequence is TGTGCCAGCAGCGCCACACCAAACTATGGCTACACCTTC. Protein sequence: CASSATPNYGYTF.

This clone was recorded only once. This chain connects TRBV9 to TRBJ2-1, with a tentative D call TRBD2 (5 bases). Trimming stripped 4 bases from V and 10 bases from J, with 12 bases between. The length of the CDR3 is 12 residues. Looked up from germline, CDR1 is SGDLS and CDR2 is YYNGEE. As DNA, the CDR3 is TGTGCCAGCAGCCCGTCGGGGTACGAGCAGTTCTTC. This encodes CASSPSGYEQFF.

This sequence joins TRBV10-2 and TRBJ2-5; tentatively, D is TRBD2 (6 bases). The CDR3 length is 15 residues. Trimming took off 1 base at V and 5 bases at J, with 14 bases between the two ends. Germline values: CDR1 WSHSY, CDR2 SAAADI. The CDR3 is CASSELAGWGETQYF. The CDR3 DNA reads TGCGCCAGCAGTGAGTTGGCGGGGTGGGGGGAGACCCAGTACTTC.

Only one count was recorded for this clone. The gene calls are TRBV2 and TRBJ1-4, with TRBD1 matching over 7 bases. The J segment lost 4 bases and the V segment lost 9 bases, leaving 5 bases of the junction unmatched. The CDR3 covers 13 residues. Per germline, CDR1 SNHLY and CDR2 FYNNEI. The CDR3 is CASQRQGNEKLFF. The CDR3 nucleotides are TGTGCCAGTCAGAGACAGGGTAATGAAAAACTGTTTTTT.

V usage is TRBV4-2 and J usage is TRBJ2-7; 7 bases line up with TRBD1. CDR3 length equals 13 residues. V gave up 5 bases and J gave up 7 bases; unmatched junction bases: 8. CDR1 and CDR2 from the germline V gene are LGHNA and YNFKEQ. CDR3 loop: CASSTDRAEEQYF. CDR3 nucleotide sequence: TGTGCCAGCAGCACCGACAGGGCGGAAGAGCAGTACTTC.

The chain combines TRBV7-2 with TRBJ2-3, with a weak D call TRBD1 (6 bases). V gave up 5 bases and J gave up 3 bases, with 9 bases separating them. CDR1 is SGHTA and CDR2 is FQGNSA in the germline V gene. The length of the CDR3 is 13 residues. This CDR3 reads CASSTDSTDTQYF. Here the CDR3 DNA reads TGTGCCAGCAGCACGGACAGTACAGATACGCAGTATTTT.

This chain connects TRBV27 to TRBJ2-1; 11 bases are a match to TRBD2. Germline values: CDR1 MNHEY, CDR2 SMNVEV (reference sequence). The CDR3 has 15 amino acids. V lost 5 bases to trimming and J lost 6 bases; unmatched junction nucleotides: 6. CDR3 region: CASSIGTSGSNEQFF. The CDR3 DNA follows: TGTGCCAGCAGTATTGGGACTAGCGGTAGCAATGAGCAGTTCTTC.

This clone was detected once. V usage is TRBV5-5 and J usage is TRBJ2-3; TRBD1 is a possible D gene (5 bases). CDR1 is SGHKS and CDR2 is YYEKEE in the germline V gene (reference sequence). The V end lost 2 bases, the J end lost 2 bases, and 18 bases lay between the germline ends. This CDR3 comprises 17 residues. The CDR3 DNA follows: TGTGCCAGCAGCTTTGGCTTTGTAAGGGGTCCCACAGATACGCAGTATTTT. Translating it yields CASSFGFVRGPTDTQYF.

The CDR3 is CASSQAGTSTRLTDTQYF. As DNA, the CDR3 is TGTGCCAGCAGCCAAGCAGGGACATCTACCCGTCTCACAGATACGCAGTATTTT. The chain recombines TRBV4-2 with TRBJ2-3, with a weak D call TRBD1 (6 bases). The CDR3 totals 18 residues. Looked up from germline, CDR1 is LGHNA and CDR2 is YNFKEQ. V gave up 1 base and J gave up 2 bases, with 19 bases separating them.

For this clone: At one boundary the junction diverges from the germline segment, which might be a read error. V and J are TRBV7-7 and TRBJ1-1; 8 bases match TRBD1. The CDR3 has 16 amino acids. Germline assignment: CDR1 SSHAT and CDR2 FNYEAQ (reference sequence). CDR3 protein: CASSPLETGENTEAFF. The CDR3 DNA sequence: TGTGCTAGCAGCCCCCTAGAGACAGGGGAGAACACTGAAGCTTTCTTT. Filled out from reference TRBV7-7 and TRBJ1-1, the complete variable domain reads GAGVSQSPRYKVTKRGQDVTLRCDPISSHATLYWYQQALGQGPEFLTYFNYEAQPDKSGLPSDRFSAERPEGSISTLTIQRTEQRDSAMYRCASSPLETGENTEAFFGQGTRLTVV.

This rearrangement joins TRBV11-3 to TRBJ1-3; 12 nucleotides align to TRBD1. CDR1 and CDR2 from the germline V gene are SGHNT and YENEEA. J was trimmed by 1 base and V by 5 bases; bases with no gene match: 3. This CDR3 has 16 residues. The DNA of the CDR3 is TGTGCCAGCAGCGCGGGACAGGGGGCGTCTGGAAACACCATATATTTT. It specifies CASSAGQGASGNTIYF.

The V call is TRBV5-6, the J call TRBJ1-2; 11 positions match TRBD1. The junction had 6 bases not matched to a gene; V was cut back by 4 bases and J by 4 bases. Germline-derived CDR1 and CDR2 are SGHDT and YYEEEE. The length of the CDR3 is 15 residues. Here the CDR3 reads CASSRGTGGGYGYTF. The CDR3 nucleotides read TGTGCCAGCAGCCGTGGGACAGGGGGAGGCTATGGCTACACCTTC.

This sequence joins TRBV11-2 and TRBJ2-1; the match to TRBD2 covers 10 bases. Trimming at V came to 0 bases and at J to 5 bases, leaving 13 bases not matched to a gene. CDR1 SGHAT and CDR2 FQNNGV come from the germline V gene. This CDR3 comprises 19 residues. The CDR3 spells CASSLDHWGGTSVDNEQFF. In DNA form, the CDR3 reads TGTGCCAGCAGCTTAGATCACTGGGGAGGGACTAGCGTTGACAATGAGCAGTTCTTC.

The chain couples TRBV6-1 to TRBJ1-2; D unclear. Trimming removed 3 bases at V and 1 base at J, with 3 bases between. The CDR3 is 12 residues long. CDR1 and CDR2 (germline): MNHNS, SASEGT. CDR3 nucleotides: TGTGCCAGCAGTGACAATAACTATGGCTACACCTTC. Protein product: CASSDNNYGYTF.

In this sample, this clone turned up once. This rearrangement joins TRBV19 to TRBJ2-3, with D possibly matching TRBD2 (7 bases). CDR1 is LNHDA, CDR2 SQIVND, per germline (reference sequence). The CDR3 has 15 amino acids. V was pared by 7 bases and J by 6 bases, with 20 bases between. This chain's CDR3 is CASTLGGAPRDTQYF. The CDR3 DNA is TGTGCCAGTACCCTAGGGGGGGCCCCGAGGGATACGCAGTATTTT. Full variable domain (rest looked up from reference TRBV19 and TRBJ2-3): DGGITQSPKYLFRKEGQNVTLSCEQNLNHDAMYWYRQDPGQGLRLIYYSQIVNDFQKGDIAEGYSVSREKKESFPLTVTSAQKNPTAFYLCASTLGGAPRDTQYFGPGTRLTVL.

This clone occurred a few times. The gene calls are TRBV5-8 and TRBJ2-1, with D perhaps TRBD2 (6 bases). This CDR3 is 14 amino acids long. Germline V gene data show CDR1 as SGHTS and CDR2 as YDEGEE. V lost 0 bases and J lost 10, with 14 bases in between. DNA for the CDR3: TGTGCCAGCAGCTTGGGACTAGGGATACGCGAGCAGTTCTTC. This gives the protein CASSLGLGIREQFF.